This entry features one TCR beta chain sequence. Its antigen is unknown. The CDR3 sequence is 16 residues long. V trimming: 8 bases; J trimming: 3 bases; junction bases outside the gene matches: 13. Germline V gives CDR1 MDHEN, CDR2 SYDVKM. The source of the sample is a study of cytomegalovirus exposure and HLA in healthy donors. With 60 Vbeta and 13 Jbeta primers, the PCR was carried out. Using immunoSEQ multiplex PCR, the repertoire was profiled, and TCRdb retains in-frame clones only, with some absent. The sample has approximately 150,000 clones, 82% seen once. Overall study results and limits: Testing in vitro showed a few CMV-associated chains specific for CMV antigens. As a later analysis revealed, the rate of TCR association differed by HLA locus, with DRB1 most and HLA-C fewest.

The sequenced material came from PBMCs. The rearrangement links TRBV28 to TRBJ1-5; 7 nucleotides agree with TRBD1. This clonotype originated in a man under 40 in good health and CMV-seropositive. The CDR3 loop is CASGEPGTVNNQPQHF. In DNA, the CDR3 is TGTGCCAGCGGAGAACCCGGGACAGTAAACAATCAGCCCCAGCATTTT.